This T cell receptor beta chain appears in the sequencing data of a study of blood T cell repertoires in COVID-19. Study in general: Researchers got acute and convalescent COVID-19 samples from the United States, Italy and Spain.

Germline V gene sequence: CDR1 SGHRS, CDR2 YFSETQ. This CDR3 is built from 14 residues. Trimming pared 3 bases from V and 1 base from J, leaving 7 bases between. The method was immunoSEQ multiplex PCR; TCRdb's version includes in-frame clones alone and lacks a portion of them. This sample yields over 100,000 clones, of which around 90% are seen a single time; around 4% belongs to the top ten. The sequenced sample was peripheral blood. The chain combines TRBV5-1 with TRBJ2-2, with D unresolved. This receptor was identified in a man younger than 35 with acute or convalescent COVID-19. The CDR3 DNA follows: TGCGCCAGCAGCTCCGACTTGAACACCGGGGAGCTGTTTTTT. Translated: CASSSDLNTGELFF.